Listed here is a single TCR beta chain. Which antigen it targets is not known. Base qualities are missing; no much larger clone stands one base away. The data derive from a study of blood T cell repertoires in COVID-19 (dated by TCRdb to about 2020). Describing the broader study: Samples covering the acute and convalescent phases of COVID-19 were provided by collaborators in the United States, Italy and Spain. The sample metadata nearly always contained a de-identified subject ID, COVID-19 status, age in years and sex. Subjects who had been exposed to COVID-19, were actively infected with it, or had recovered from it provided the deeply sampled blood TCRbeta repertoires that made up the dataset. HLA class I and class II types, where available, came from metadata supplied by the sample provider rather than from assay-based typing. The material from the prospective study consisted of cDNA or gDNA derived from T cells, B-cell-depleted T cells, or PBMCs. The repertoires were released in a freely available public database meant as a resource for research on the immune response to SARS-CoV-2. Samples came from the ongoing ImmuneRACE study (first 160 participants) plus 1,254 subjects from 6 global collaborators. Results the study describes overall, beyond this receptor: The quantity of clinical and demographic metadata differed by source and by participant and was supplied without curation.

Each collaborating institution followed its own protocols to collect whole blood in K2EDTA tubes. For TCRbeta analysis, collaborator samples were shipped as frozen whole blood, as isolated PBMCs, or as DNA extracted from either sample type. TCRbeta CDR3 regions were amplified from genomic DNA by means of the immunoSEQ Assay, a bias-controlled multiplex PCR. As for how the authors treated the data: The number of nucleated cells in each sample was estimated from the amplification of reference gene primers within the assay. To quantify the absolute abundance of each unique TCRbeta CDR3 rearrangement, sequence reads were collapsed and filtered. For each sample, productive Simpson clonality was calculated as the square root of Simpson's diversity index over productive rearrangements. In its TCRdb copy, this immuneACCESS table keeps in-frame sequences only and misses some clones. Where compared with another copy, unresolved V genes explain less than half of these, and the others have no known cause. D and trimming were read from the DNA, whereas the V and J calls and clone size are those reported in that table. In this sample the table shows around 68,000 clones, roughly 93% of which occur a single time. The ten largest clones take up 1.5% to 2% of the sample.

The sample comprised peripheral blood. This TCR came from a human donor in a cohort sampled during active COVID-19.

The bases read TGTGCCAGCTCTCGGGACAGGGTTCCAGATACGCAGTATTTT. Its protein is CASSRDRVPDTQYF. The chain is encoded by TRBV18 joined to TRBJ2-3, with 9 middle bases fitting TRBD1. The CDR3 contains 14 residues, cysteine and phenylalanine counted. Only the CDR3 region is kept as DNA, spanning 42 bases read in frame from base 1. Trimming takes 6 bases off V and 4 bases off J; junction bases not matched to a gene: 5. As encoded in the germline V gene, CDR1 is KGHSH while CDR2 is LQKENI.